Sequencing of this TCR beta chain was carried out in a study of shared clonotypes between healthy human individuals. Execution of the assay was at deep level. Sequenced by immunoSEQ multiplex PCR; TCRdb stores in-frame clones only, minus some. The sample includes about 700,000 clones, about 92% of them seen just once. The germline CDR1 and CDR2 sequences are SGHAT and FQNNGV. Trimming took 5 bases from V and 4 from J, leaving 9 bases between them. This CDR3 has 12 residues. The naive CD8 fraction comprised CD45RO-negative cells positively selected for CCR7 and excluded terminally differentiated effector memory CD45RA+ cells.

The V gene is TRBV11-2, the J gene TRBJ2-7; no definite D call. The sequence was obtained from a man between 25 and 39 years old in good health. Sample: naive CD8+ T cells sorted from blood. CDR3 sequence: CASSQVYYEQYF. The DNA for the CDR3 is TGTGCCAGCAGCCAGGTCTATTACGAGCAGTACTTC.